The T cell receptor beta chain described here comes from a study of T cells in Graves' hyperthyroidism and ophthalmopathy. Overall study findings and caveats: The blood repertoire included most of the expanded thyroid clonotypes above 0.001.

This CDR3 has 12 residues. CDR1 and CDR2 from the germline V gene are DFQATT and SNEGSKA (reference sequence). The trim removed 5 bases at V and 11 bases at J, leaving 8 bases unmatched. Extraction of PBMCs used roughly 9.3 ml of fresh peripheral blood. In this sample, this clonotype turned up a few times. Its specificity is unknown. The TCR beta CDR3 regions underwent amplification using RNA transcripts as the source. A set of HTBI primers served as the primers for a first-round RT-PCR of the TCR CDR3. Via MiXCR, TCRdb re-called the multiplex PCR reads, giving one row per CDR3 protein. Here the sample spans about 510,000 distinct CDR3 sequences, about 15% being singletons.

The sample taken for sequencing was blood. This TCR derives from a woman aged 40 to 55 with Graves' hyperthyroidism. V usage is TRBV20-1 and J usage is TRBJ1-4; 7 bases align to TRBD1. CDR3 coding DNA: TGCAGTGCTTCGGGACAGCAGAATAAACTGTTTTTT. The encoded protein is CSASGQQNKLFF.